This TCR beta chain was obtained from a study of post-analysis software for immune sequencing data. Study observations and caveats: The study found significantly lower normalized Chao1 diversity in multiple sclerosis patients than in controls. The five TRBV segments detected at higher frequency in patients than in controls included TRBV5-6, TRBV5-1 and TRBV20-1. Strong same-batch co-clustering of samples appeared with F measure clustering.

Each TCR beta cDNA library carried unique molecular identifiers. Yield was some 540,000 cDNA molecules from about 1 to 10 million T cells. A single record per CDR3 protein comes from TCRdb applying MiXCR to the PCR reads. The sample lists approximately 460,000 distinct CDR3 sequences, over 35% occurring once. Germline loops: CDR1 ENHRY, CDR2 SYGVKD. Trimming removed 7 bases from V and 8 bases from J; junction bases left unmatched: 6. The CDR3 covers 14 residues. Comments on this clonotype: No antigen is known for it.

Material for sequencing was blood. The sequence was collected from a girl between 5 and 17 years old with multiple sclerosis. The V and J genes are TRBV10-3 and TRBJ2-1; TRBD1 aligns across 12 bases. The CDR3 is CAITGTGGWDEQFF. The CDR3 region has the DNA TGTGCCATCACCGGGACAGGGGGCTGGGATGAGCAGTTCTTC.